The clone carrying this T cell receptor (beta chain) was seen only once. Its antigen is unknown. The sample belongs to a study of shared clonotypes between healthy human individuals. The overall study: Per donor, three plates held CD4 naive cells, three held CD4 memory, two held CD8 naive and one held CD8 memory.

Data came from immunoSEQ multiplex PCR; TCRdb stores just in-frame clones and leaves some out. This repertoire shows about 2 million clones, around 95% found once; its top ten account for 0.1% to 0.15%. Study-wide findings and caveats: For naive CD4 cells, roughly 5% of clonotypes were shared across a few donors.

CDR3 length: 16 amino acids. V lost 3 bases and J lost 2, with 13 bases in between. Germline CDR1 reads SGHTA; CDR2 reads FQGTGA. This chain links TRBV7-3 with TRBJ2-2; the D gene is possibly TRBD2 (6 bases). The sequencing input was naive CD4+ T cells sorted from blood. The subset here: CD45RA+ positively selected. The TCR comes from a young man in good health. CDR3 in DNA: TGTGCCAGCAGCTTCGGCGGGGCGGAAAACACCGGGGAGCTGTTTTTT. Translation: CASSFGGAENTGELFF. Filled out from reference TRBV7-3 and TRBJ2-2, the complete variable domain reads GAGVSQTPSNKVTEKGKYVELRCDPISGHTALYWYRQSLGQGPEFLIYFQGTGAADDSGLPNDRFFAVRPEGSVSTLKIQRTERGDSAVYLCASSFGGAENTGELFFGEGSRLTVL.